Below, 19 T cell receptor beta chains from the same sample are listed, as sequenced in a study of CD8 T cells in ankylosing spondylitis. Whole-study results and caveats: Seemingly distinctive of ankylosing spondylitis blood was a TCR beta motif formed by eight highly homologous variants.

Their target antigens are unknown. In TCRdb, the 5' RACE reads were re-called with MiXCR into one record per CDR3 protein. Among roughly 370,000 distinct CDR3 sequences listed, about 20% were seen once. Input material: blood, either unsorted or a sorted T cell fraction (not recorded which). Receptor source: a male donor with ankylosing spondylitis.

V and J are TRBV4-2 and TRBJ2-2; perhaps TRBD2 as D (5 bases). Germline CDR1 is LGHNA and CDR2 is YNFKEQ. This CDR3 contains 17 residues. Trimming stripped 4 bases from V and 0 bases from J, with 15 bases between. The CDR3 coding sequence is TGTGCCAGCAGCCGGACCCTAAGCGGAGCGAACACCGGGGAGCTGTTTTTT. The encoded protein is CASSRTLSGANTGELFF.

This clonotype was observed at least ten times. The chain combines TRBV18 with TRBJ2-5; D unresolved. The V end was cut by 3 bases, the J end by 0 bases, with 2 bases between. This CDR3 region has 12 residues. Per germline, CDR1 KGHSH and CDR2 LQKENI. CDR3 residues: CASSPNQETQYF. CDR3 in DNA: TGTGCCAGCTCACCTAACCAAGAGACCCAGTACTTC.

This clonotype was counted only a few times. The V call is TRBV29-1, the J call TRBJ2-1; D tentatively fits TRBD1 or TRBD2 (7 bases each). V was trimmed by 7 bases and J by 9 bases, leaving 19 bases between them. Germline V CDR1 and CDR2: SQVTM, ANQGSEA. The CDR3 totals 13 residues. DNA of the CDR3: TGCAGCGCCCCGGCACAGGGGAGGGTTGAGCAGTTCTTC. The encoded protein is CSAPAQGRVEQFF.

The chain recombines TRBV14 with TRBJ1-6; 10 bases are a match to TRBD1. This CDR3 is 15 amino acids long. The trim removed 2 bases at V and 10 bases at J, leaving 5 bases unmatched. The V gene's germline CDR1 is SGHDN and CDR2 FVKESK. CDR3 amino acids: CASSQRGQGRSPLHF. DNA of the CDR3: TGTGCCAGCAGCCAAAGGGGACAGGGGAGATCACCCCTCCACTTT.

J is TRBJ2-5 and V is TRBV12-3 or TRBV12-4; TRBD2 matches at 13 bases. CDR3 length: 17 residues. J lost 0 bases, V lost 6 bases, and 7 bases had no gene match. The CDR3 nucleotides are TGTGCCAGCAGACCCGGGACTAGCGGGGTGTACCAAGAGACCCAGTACTTC. Translating it yields CASRPGTSGVYQETQYF.

This clonotype has ten or more counts. The V and J genes are TRBV5-1 and TRBJ2-3; D is possibly TRBD2 (6 bases). Trimming pared 0 bases from V and 6 bases from J, leaving 20 bases between. The CDR3 is made up of 17 amino acids. Germline V gene sequence: CDR1 SGHRS, CDR2 YFSETQ. The CDR3 nucleotides read TGCGCCAGCAGCTTGGCCCCCCCCGGGAGTCAACTTGATACGCAGTATTTT. It is translated as CASSLAPPGSQLDTQYF. Complete variable domain (other parts from reference TRBV5-1 and TRBJ2-3): KAGVTQTPRYLIKTRGQQVTLSCSPISGHRSVSWYQQTPGQGLQFLFEYFSETQRNKGNFPGRFSGRQFSNSRSEMNVSTLELGDSALYLCASSLAPPGSQLDTQYFGPGTRLTVL.

The chain has TRBV7-9 and TRBJ2-2, with a weak D call TRBD2 (5 bases). CDR3 length: 16 amino acids. Germline-derived CDR1 and CDR2 are SEHNR and FQNEAQ (reference sequence). With 5 bases removed from V and 2 bases from J, the gap between germline ends came to 15 bases. In nucleotides, the CDR3 is TGTGCCAGCAGCCCCCATCCGGGAAGCAACACCGGGGAGCTGTTTTTT. Its protein product is CASSPHPGSNTGELFF. Looking up the rest from reference TRBV7-9 and TRBJ2-2 gives the full variable domain: DTGVSQNPRHKITKRGQNVTFRCDPISEHNRLYWYRQTLGQGPEFLTYFQNEAQLEKSRLLSDRFSAERPKGSFSTLEIQRTEQGDSAMYLCASSPHPGSNTGELFFGEGSRLTVL.

The rearrangement uses TRBV11-1 and TRBJ2-1; 11 positions match TRBD2. With 4 bases clipped from V and 7 bases from J, the junction kept 12 bases outside the gene matches. The CDR3 has 17 amino acids. Germline lookup yields CDR1 SGHAT and CDR2 FQDESV (reference sequence). The CDR3 reads CASSSPPTSGNYNEQFF. CDR3 coding DNA: TGTGCCAGCAGCTCCCCGCCGACTAGCGGGAATTATAATGAGCAGTTCTTC.

The chain recombines TRBV5-1 with TRBJ1-6; 9 nucleotides match TRBD1. Losses at the gene ends were 4 bases for V and 10 bases for J; bases not matched to a gene: 6. The germline V gene encodes CDR1 SGHRS and CDR2 YFSETQ. This CDR3 comprises 14 residues. CDR3 coding DNA: TGCGCCAGCAGCCGGGACAGGGCCGGGTCACCCCTCCACTTT. Protein sequence: CASSRDRAGSPLHF. Together with reference TRBV5-1 and TRBJ1-6, the CDR3 gives the full variable domain: KAGVTQTPRYLIKTRGQQVTLSCSPISGHRSVSWYQQTPGQGLQFLFEYFSETQRNKGNFPGRFSGRQFSNSRSEMNVSTLELGDSALYLCASSRDRAGSPLHFGNGTRLTVT.

This chain connects TRBV19 to TRBJ2-1, with TRBD2 identical over 7 bases. The germline CDR1 and CDR2 sequences are LNHDA and SQIVND (reference sequence). The CDR3 covers 15 residues. V was pared by 1 base and J by 5 bases, with 5 bases of the junction left unmatched. The CDR3 DNA reads as TGTGCCAGTAGTATAGGGCGGGACTATAACAATGAGCAGTTCTTC. Its translation is CASSIGRDYNNEQFF.

The CDR3 DNA sequence: TGTGCCAGCCGCCTTCTGGGTGGGAGGGGTACCTATGGCTACACCTTC. This translates into CASRLLGGRGTYGYTF. V gene TRBV9 combines with J gene TRBJ1-2, with a possible D match to TRBD1 (5 bases). CDR1 and CDR2 (germline): SGDLS, YYNGEE. Trimming removed 7 bases from V and 4 bases from J, with 23 bases in between. This CDR3 is built from 16 residues.

This clonotype was counted only a few times. This rearrangement joins TRBV27 to TRBJ1-2; D perhaps matches TRBD1 (6 bases). The V and J ends lost 0 bases and 8 bases respectively, with 10 bases between them. This CDR3 has 13 amino acids. The germline gives CDR1 MNHEY, CDR2 SMNVEV (reference sequence). CDR3 loop: CASSLSPGVGYTF. CDR3 nucleotides: TGTGCCAGCAGTTTATCGCCAGGGGTCGGCTACACCTTC.

This rearrangement joins TRBV20-1 to TRBJ2-7; TRBD1 matches at 11 bases. Germline loops: CDR1 DFQATT, CDR2 SNEGSKA (reference sequence). This CDR3 has 14 amino acids. V lost 6 bases to trimming and J lost 5 bases; unmatched junction nucleotides: 9. CDR3 residues: CSALRTGGSNEQYF. Written as DNA, the CDR3 is TGCAGTGCACTCAGGACAGGGGGCTCGAACGAGCAGTACTTC.

This clonotype has a handful of counts. The rearrangement links TRBV6-5 to TRBJ2-1; TRBD1 matches at 8 bases. The CDR3 runs 15 residues. The trim removed 2 bases at V and 3 bases at J, leaving 3 bases unmatched. The V gene's germline CDR1 is MNHEY and CDR2 SVGAGI. For the CDR3, the DNA is TGTGCCAGCAGTTACGGAGGGACAGGCTACAATGAGCAGTTCTTC. It specifies CASSYGGTGYNEQFF.

The chain uses TRBV18 and TRBJ2-1, with a possible D match to TRBD1 (5 bases). This CDR3 is 14 amino acids long. The V gene's germline CDR1 is KGHSH and CDR2 LQKENI. The ends were cut back, 1 base at V and 7 bases at J, with 11 bases in the middle. The CDR3 DNA sequence: TGTGCCAGCTCACCACGGGGCAGTTCGAATGAGCAGTTCTTC. Translated, it gives CASSPRGSSNEQFF.

This clonotype was observed a handful of times. The rearrangement uses TRBV20-1 and TRBJ2-7, with D perhaps given as TRBD1 or TRBD2 (5 bases each). The length of the CDR3 is 13 residues. V lost 6 bases and J lost 3, with 15 bases in between. Germline V lookup: CDR1 DFQATT, CDR2 SNEGSKA (reference sequence). CDR3 DNA sequence: TGCAGTGCAGAGTCCGGGACCAACTACGAGCAGTACTTC. Amino acid sequence: CSAESGTNYEQYF.

The CDR3 bases are TGTGCCAGCAGCCCATCAGTAAGGGGCTCTGGAAACACCATATATTTT. Its translation is CASSPSVRGSGNTIYF. V usage is TRBV7-2 and J usage is TRBJ1-3; possible D gene TRBD1, 5 bases. The CDR3 has 16 amino acids. With 5 bases removed from V and 0 bases from J, the gap between germline ends came to 14 bases. Germline V gives CDR1 SGHTA, CDR2 FQGNSA.

This clonotype was found a few times. The chain is built from TRBV20-1 and TRBJ1-1; 9 nucleotides agree with TRBD1. With V trimmed by 5 bases and J by 0 bases, 1 base remained unmatched. Germline-derived CDR1 and CDR2 are DFQATT and SNEGSKA (reference sequence). This CDR3 comprises 13 residues. DNA of the CDR3: TGCAGTGCTGGGACAGGGTTGAACACTGAAGCTTTCTTT. Translating it yields CSAGTGLNTEAFF.

V gene TRBV14 combines with J gene TRBJ1-1, with D unresolved. Germline V gene sequence: CDR1 SGHDN, CDR2 FVKESK. V was trimmed by 0 bases and J by 3 bases, leaving 11 bases between them. This CDR3 is built from 15 residues. This CDR3 is CASSQEVGYYTEAFF. CDR3 nucleotide sequence: TGTGCCAGCAGCCAAGAGGTAGGCTACTACACTGAAGCTTTCTTT.